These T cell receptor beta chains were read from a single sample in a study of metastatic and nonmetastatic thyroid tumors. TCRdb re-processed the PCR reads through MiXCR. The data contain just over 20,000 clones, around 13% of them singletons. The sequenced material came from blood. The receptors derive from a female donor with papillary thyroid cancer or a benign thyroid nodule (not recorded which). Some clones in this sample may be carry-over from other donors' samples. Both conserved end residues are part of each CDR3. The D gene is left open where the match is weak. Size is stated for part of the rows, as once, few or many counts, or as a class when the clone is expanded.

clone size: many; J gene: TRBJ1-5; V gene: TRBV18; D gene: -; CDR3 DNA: TGTGCCAGCTCACCACCGCGTGAAAGCGCAAGACGGCCCCAGCATTTT; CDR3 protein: CASSPPRESARRPQHF
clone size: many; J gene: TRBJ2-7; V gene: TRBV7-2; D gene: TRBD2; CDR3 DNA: TGTGCCAGCAGACAACTAGCGGGGAATTCCTACGAGCAGTACTTC; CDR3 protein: CASRQLAGNSYEQYF
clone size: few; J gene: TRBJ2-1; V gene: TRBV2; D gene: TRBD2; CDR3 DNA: TGTGCCAGCAGTCAAGGACTAGCGGGGGCGAATGAGCAGTTCTTC; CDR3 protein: CASSQGLAGANEQFF
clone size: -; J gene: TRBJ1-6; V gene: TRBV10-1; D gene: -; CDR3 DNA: TGCGCCATCAGTGAGGGCAGGGAGAATTCACCCCTCCACTTT; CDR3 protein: CAISEGRENSPLHF
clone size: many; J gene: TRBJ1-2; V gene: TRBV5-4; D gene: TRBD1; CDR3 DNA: TGTGCCAGCAGCTTGGGTGGGACAGGAATTGATGGCTACACCTTC; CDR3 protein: CASSLGGTGIDGYTF
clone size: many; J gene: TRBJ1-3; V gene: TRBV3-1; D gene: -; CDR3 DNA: TGTGCCAGCAGCCAAGATGGAGGGAACACCATATATTTT; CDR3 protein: CASSQDGGNTIYF
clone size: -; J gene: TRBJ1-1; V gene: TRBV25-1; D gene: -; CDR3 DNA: TGTGCCAGCAGTGCCGGGGGCGGAAGGACTGAAGCTTTCTTT; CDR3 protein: CASSAGGGRTEAFF
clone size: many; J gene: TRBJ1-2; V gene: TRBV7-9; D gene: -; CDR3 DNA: TGTGCCAGCAGCTTTACAGGGATGAGCTATGGCTACACCTTC; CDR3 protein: CASSFTGMSYGYTF
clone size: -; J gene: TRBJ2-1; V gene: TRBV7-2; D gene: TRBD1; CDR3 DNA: TGTGCCAGCAGCTCGGGACAGTGTGCATTTCTTGGGGATGAGCAGTTCTTC; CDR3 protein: CASSSGQCAFLGDEQFF
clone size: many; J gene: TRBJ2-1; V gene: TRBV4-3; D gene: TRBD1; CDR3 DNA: TGCGCCAGCAGCCAGGAAAAAAACCGGGACAGGGTTTGGAATGAGCAGTTCTTC; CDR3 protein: CASSQEKNRDRVWNEQFF
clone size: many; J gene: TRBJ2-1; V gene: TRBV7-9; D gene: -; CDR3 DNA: TGTGCCAGCAGCCTCCATGGCCTTAACAATGAGCAGTTCTTC; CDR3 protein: CASSLHGLNNEQFF
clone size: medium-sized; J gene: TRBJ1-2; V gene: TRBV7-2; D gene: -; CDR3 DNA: TGTGCCAGCAGCTTAGACAGGGACCACTATGGCTACACCTTC; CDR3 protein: CASSLDRDHYGYTF
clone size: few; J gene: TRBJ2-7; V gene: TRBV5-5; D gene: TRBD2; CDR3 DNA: TGTGCCAGCAGCTCATTCCCGGGACTAGCGGGAGCGCCAACCTACGAGCAGTACTTC; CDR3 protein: CASSSFPGLAGAPTYEQYF
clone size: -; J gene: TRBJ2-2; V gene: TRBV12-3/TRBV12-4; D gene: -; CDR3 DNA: TGTGCCAGCAGTACGGGTAAGAGATTCGGGGAGCTGTTTTTT; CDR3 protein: CASSTGKRFGELFF
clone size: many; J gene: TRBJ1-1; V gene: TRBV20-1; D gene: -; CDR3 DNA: TGCAGTGCTGGACCCATGAACACTGAAGCTTTCTTT; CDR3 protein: CSAGPMNTEAFF
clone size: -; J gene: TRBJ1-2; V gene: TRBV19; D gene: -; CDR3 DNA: TGTGTCAGTAGGGTTCAGGGGAGCCATGGCTACACCTTC; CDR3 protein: CVSRVQGSHGYTF
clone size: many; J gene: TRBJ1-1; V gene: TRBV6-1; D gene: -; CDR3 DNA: TGTGCCAGCAGTCCTCACGGCCACACTGAAGCTTTCTTT; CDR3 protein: CASSPHGHTEAFF
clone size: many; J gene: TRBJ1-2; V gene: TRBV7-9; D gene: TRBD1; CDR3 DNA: TGTGCCAGCAGCTTAGAAGACAGGGGAATTGGTGGCTACACCTTC; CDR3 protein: CASSLEDRGIGGYTF
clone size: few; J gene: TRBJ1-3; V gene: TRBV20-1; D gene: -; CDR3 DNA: TGCAGTGCTAGGGGGGGAGTTTATGGAAACACCATATATTTT; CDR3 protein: CSARGGVYGNTIYF
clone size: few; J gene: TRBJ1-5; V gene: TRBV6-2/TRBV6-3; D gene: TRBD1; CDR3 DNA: TGTGCCAGCAGCCGGAGGGGACAGGCTTGGTTTCAACCCCAGCATTTT; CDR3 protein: CASSRRGQAWFQPQHF
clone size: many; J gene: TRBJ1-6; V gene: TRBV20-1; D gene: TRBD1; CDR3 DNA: TGCAGTGCTAGGATAAGTGGGACAGGGGCGATGAATTCACCCCTCCACTTT; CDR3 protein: CSARISGTGAMNSPLHF
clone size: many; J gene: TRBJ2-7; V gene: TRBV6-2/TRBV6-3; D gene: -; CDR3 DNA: TGTGCCAGCAGTTACTCGAGTTTGGGACGCTTAACCTACGAGCAGTACTTC; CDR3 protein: CASSYSSLGRLTYEQYF
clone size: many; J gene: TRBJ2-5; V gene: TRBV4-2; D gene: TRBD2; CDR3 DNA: TGTGCCAGCAGCCCGGCCGCGGGACTAGCAAAGACCCAGTACTTC; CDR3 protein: CASSPAAGLAKTQYF
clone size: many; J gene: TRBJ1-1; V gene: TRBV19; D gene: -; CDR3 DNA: TGTGCCAGTAGCGAGAGGGTGAAAGCTTTCTTT; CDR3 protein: CASSERVKAFF
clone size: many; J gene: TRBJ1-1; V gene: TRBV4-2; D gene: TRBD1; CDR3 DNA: TGTGCCAGCAGCCAAGTCTTCCGGACAGGGGGCACTGAAGCTTTCTTT; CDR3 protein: CASSQVFRTGGTEAFF